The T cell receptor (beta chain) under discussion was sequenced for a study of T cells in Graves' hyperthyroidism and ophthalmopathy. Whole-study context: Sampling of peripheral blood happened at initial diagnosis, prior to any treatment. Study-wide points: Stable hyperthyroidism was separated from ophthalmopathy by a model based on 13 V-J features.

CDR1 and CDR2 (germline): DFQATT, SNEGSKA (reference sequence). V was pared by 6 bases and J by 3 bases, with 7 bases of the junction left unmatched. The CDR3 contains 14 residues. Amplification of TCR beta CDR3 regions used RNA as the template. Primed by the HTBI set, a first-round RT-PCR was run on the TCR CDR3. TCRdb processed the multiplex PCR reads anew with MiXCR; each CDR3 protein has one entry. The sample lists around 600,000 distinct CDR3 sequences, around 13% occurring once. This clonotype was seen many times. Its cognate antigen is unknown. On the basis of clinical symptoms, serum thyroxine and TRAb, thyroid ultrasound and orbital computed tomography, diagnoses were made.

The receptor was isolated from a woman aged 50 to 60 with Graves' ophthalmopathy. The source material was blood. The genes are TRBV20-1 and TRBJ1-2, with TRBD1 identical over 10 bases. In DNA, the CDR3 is TGCAGTGCGCGGCCGGGACAGGGGCACTATGGCTACACCTTC. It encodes CSARPGQGHYGYTF.